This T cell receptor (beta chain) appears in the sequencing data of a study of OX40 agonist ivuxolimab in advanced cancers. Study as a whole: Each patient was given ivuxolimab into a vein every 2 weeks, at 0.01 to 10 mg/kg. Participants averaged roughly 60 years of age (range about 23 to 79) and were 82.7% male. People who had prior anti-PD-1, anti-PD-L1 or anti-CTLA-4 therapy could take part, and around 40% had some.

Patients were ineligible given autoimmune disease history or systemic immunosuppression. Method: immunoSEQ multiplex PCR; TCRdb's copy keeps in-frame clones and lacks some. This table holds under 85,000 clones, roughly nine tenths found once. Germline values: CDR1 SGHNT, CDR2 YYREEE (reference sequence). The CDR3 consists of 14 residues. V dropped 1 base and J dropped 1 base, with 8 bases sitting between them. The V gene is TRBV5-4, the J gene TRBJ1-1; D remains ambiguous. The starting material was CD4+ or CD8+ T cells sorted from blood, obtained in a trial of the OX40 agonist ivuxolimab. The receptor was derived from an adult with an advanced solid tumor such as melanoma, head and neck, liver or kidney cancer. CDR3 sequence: CASSLRIPNTEAFF. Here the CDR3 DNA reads TGTGCCAGCAGCTTGCGGATACCGAACACTGAAGCTTTCTTT. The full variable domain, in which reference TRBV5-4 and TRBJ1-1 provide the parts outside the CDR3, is ETGVTQSPTHLIKTRGQQVTLRCSSQSGHNTVSWYQQALGQGPQFIFQYYREEENGRGNFPPRFSGLQFPNYSSELNVNALELDDSALYLCASSLRIPNTEAFFGQGTRLTVV.